This TCR beta chain is drawn from a study of human T cells and chemical hapten exposure. Turning to the study itself: Weekly administration of diphenylcyclopropenone to the scalp of patients continued throughout the roughly 23-week study.

The study's findings and limits: Healthy people's immune response may differ from that of the donors, who had alopecia. High-frequency TCRs, those above 1 in 1000, stayed the same after DPC sensitization.

TCRdb re-analysed the RACE reads in MiXCR, keeping a single row per CDR3 protein. The sample has 45,000 to 70,000 distinct CDR3 sequences, about a tenth seen once. Time point here: patch test 1, 2 weeks after DPC sensitization. Specified treatment: therapeutic diphenylcyclopropenone sensitization with weekly scalp DPC. At every patch-test visit, blood was drawn before the patch test was applied. This clonotype was observed at least ten times. What it binds is unknown. The junction differs from germline at one of its ends, possibly a read error. The sequence was collected from a woman in her 40s with alopecia areata. Some clones in this sample may be carry-over from other donors' samples. The starting material was whole blood, obtained in connection with sensitization to the hapten diphenylcyclopropenone (DPC).

In DNA, the CDR3 is TGTGCCAGCAGTGAAACGGAGGGCTCCCACAATGAGCAGTTCTTC. This sequence encodes CASSETEGSHNEQFF. The V call is TRBV6-1, the J call TRBJ2-1; TRBD2 is a possible D gene (6 bases). Germline V lookup: CDR1 MNHNS, CDR2 SASEGT. The CDR3 spans 15 residues.